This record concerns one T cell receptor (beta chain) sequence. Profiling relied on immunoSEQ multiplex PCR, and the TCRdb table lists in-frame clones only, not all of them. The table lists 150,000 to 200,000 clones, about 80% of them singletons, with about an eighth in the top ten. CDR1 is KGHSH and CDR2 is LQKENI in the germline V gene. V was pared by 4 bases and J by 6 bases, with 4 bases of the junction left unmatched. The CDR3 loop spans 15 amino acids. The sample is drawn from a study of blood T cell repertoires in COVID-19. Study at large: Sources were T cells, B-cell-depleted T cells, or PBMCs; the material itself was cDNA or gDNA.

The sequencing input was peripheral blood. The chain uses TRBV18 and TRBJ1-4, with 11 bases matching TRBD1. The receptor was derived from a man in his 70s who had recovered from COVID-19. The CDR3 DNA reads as TGTGCCAGCTCACTGGACAGGGGGCAGTATGAAAAACTGTTTTTT. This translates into CASSLDRGQYEKLFF. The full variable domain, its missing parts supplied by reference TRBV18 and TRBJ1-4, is NAGVMQNPRHLVRRRGQEARLRCSPMKGHSHVYWYRQLPEEGLKFMVYLQKENIIDESGMPKERFSAEFPKEGPSILRIQQVVRGDSAAYFCASSLDRGQYEKLFFGSGTQLSVL.